This T cell receptor beta chain was profiled in a study of identical twins. General observations from the study: Instead of following the same donors, the conclusions were based on cross-sectional statistical analysis. Monozygotic twin pairs showed more out-of-frame TCR alpha sharing than models estimated.

Germline V CDR1 and CDR2: SEHNR, FQNEAQ (reference sequence). Trimming cost V 0 bases and J 1 base, with 8 bases left between them. The CDR3 is 15 residues long. One entry per CDR3 protein results from TCRdb running MiXCR on the 5' RACE reads. The sample includes 550,000 to 800,000 distinct CDR3 sequences, 7% to 7.5% of them seen just once. This clonotype was recorded many times. Its specificity is unknown. All donors comprised healthy Caucasians. These data are also associated with another study on yellow fever vaccine responses in identical twins.

The clonotype originates from a woman aged 18-30 years in good health. This chain connects TRBV7-9 to TRBJ2-3, with D unresolved. Material: PBMCs. CDR3 nucleotides: TGTGCCAGCAGCTTAGCGAAAGGCGGCACAGATACGCAGTATTTT. It is translated as CASSLAKGGTDTQYF.